This T cell receptor beta chain was sequenced in a study of CD8 T cells in Susac syndrome. Random hexamers served to reverse transcribe roughly 0.45 to 1 ug RNA. By means of immunoSEQ multiplex PCR, TCR beta CDR3 spanning 54 Vbeta and 13 Jbeta underwent amplification. TCRdb reanalysed the immunoSEQ multiplex PCR reads using MiXCR and keeps one entry per CDR3 protein. The sample shows roughly 150,000 distinct CDR3 sequences, around 95% of them seen only once. Germline-derived CDR1 and CDR2 are SEHNR and FQNEAQ (reference sequence). CDR3 size: 16 residues. V lost 11 bases and J lost 2; bases outside the gene matches: 7. High-throughput TCR beta sequencing covered peripheral CD8+ and CD4+ T cells.

This chain connects TRBV7-9 to TRBJ2-1; 15 bases agree with TRBD2. The origin of this receptor is a human donor with multiple sclerosis. The specimen was CD8+ T cells from PBMCs. The CDR3 DNA is TGTGCCGGCGGGACTAGCGGGGGGCCAACCTACAATGAGCAGTTCTTC. This codes for CAGGTSGGPTYNEQFF.